This T cell receptor beta chain came from a study of response to subunit inactivated influenza vaccine. Each CDR3 protein is one row after TCRdb ran MiXCR on the RT-PCR reads. The sample carries some 150,000 distinct CDR3 sequences, roughly 12% recorded once. A further study also used this sample, focusing on T cells expressing NK-cell markers. Per that paper: A 5'RACE template switching approach incorporating UMIs was used to make TCR beta cDNA. In several experiments, sorting was restricted to alpha-beta TCR T cells by an anti-gamma-delta TCR antibody.

The TCR originated in a man aged 50 to 59 who received an inactivated influenza vaccine. Sequences were derived from CD8+ T cells sorted from PBMCs, sampled approximately 12 days after vaccination.

DNA for the CDR3: TGTGCCAGCAGCACACAGGGTGAGGGGTACAATGAGCAGTTCTTC. It encodes CASSTQGEGYNEQFF. This chain uses TRBV6-2 or TRBV6-3 with TRBJ2-1; tentative D call: TRBD1 (6 bases). Germline CDR1 is MNHEY and CDR2 is SVGEGT. Trimming removed 6 bases from V and 4 bases from J, with 16 bases in between. This CDR3 is 15 amino acids long.